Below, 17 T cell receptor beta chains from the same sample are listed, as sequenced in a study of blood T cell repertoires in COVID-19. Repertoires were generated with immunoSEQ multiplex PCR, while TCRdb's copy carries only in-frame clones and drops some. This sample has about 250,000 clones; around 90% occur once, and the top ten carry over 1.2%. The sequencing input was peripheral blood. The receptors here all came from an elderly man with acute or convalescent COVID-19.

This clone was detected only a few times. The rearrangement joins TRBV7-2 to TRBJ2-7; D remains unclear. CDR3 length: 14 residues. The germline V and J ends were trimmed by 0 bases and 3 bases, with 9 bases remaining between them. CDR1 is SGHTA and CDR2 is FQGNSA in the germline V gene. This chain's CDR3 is CASSLAVIDYEQYF. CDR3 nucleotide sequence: TGTGCCAGCAGCTTAGCGGTTATAGACTACGAGCAGTACTTC. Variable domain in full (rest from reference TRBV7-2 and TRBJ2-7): GAGVSQSPSNKVTEKGKDVELRCDPISGHTALYWYRQSLGQGLEFLIYFQGNSAPDKSGLPSDRFSAERTGGSVSTLTIQRTQQEDSAVYLCASSLAVIDYEQYFGPGTRLTVT.

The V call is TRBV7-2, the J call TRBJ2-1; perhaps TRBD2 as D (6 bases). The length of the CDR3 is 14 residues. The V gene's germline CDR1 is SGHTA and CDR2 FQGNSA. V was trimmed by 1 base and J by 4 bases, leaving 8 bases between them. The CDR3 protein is CASSLGTNYNEQFF. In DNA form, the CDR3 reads TGTGCCAGCAGCTTAGGGACTAATTACAATGAGCAGTTCTTC.

CDR3 loop: CASSSTETVETQYF. The CDR3 DNA reads as TGTGCCAGTTCTTCGACAGAGACGGTGGAGACCCAGTACTTC. The chain links TRBV19 to TRBJ2-5, with a possible D match to TRBD1 (5 bases). Germline-derived CDR1 and CDR2 are LNHDA and SQIVND (reference sequence). The V end was cut by 8 bases, the J end by 5 bases, with 18 bases between. This CDR3 region has 14 residues.

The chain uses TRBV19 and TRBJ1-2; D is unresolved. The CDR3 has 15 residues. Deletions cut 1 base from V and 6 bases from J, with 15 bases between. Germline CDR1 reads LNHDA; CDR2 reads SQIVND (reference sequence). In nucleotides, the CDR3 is TGTGCCAGTAGTATAGCTACGGCGGCCAGTGATGGCTACACCTTC. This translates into CASSIATAASDGYTF. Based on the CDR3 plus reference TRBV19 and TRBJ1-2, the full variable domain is DGGITQSPKYLFRKEGQNVTLSCEQNLNHDAMYWYRQDPGQGLRLIYYSQIVNDFQKGDIAEGYSVSREKKESFPLTVTSAQKNPTAFYLCASSIATAASDGYTFGSGTRLTVV.

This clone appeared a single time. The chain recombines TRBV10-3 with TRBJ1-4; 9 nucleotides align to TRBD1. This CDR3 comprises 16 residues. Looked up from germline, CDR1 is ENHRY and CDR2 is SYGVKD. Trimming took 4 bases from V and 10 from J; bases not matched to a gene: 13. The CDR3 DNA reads TGTGCCATCAGTGGAGAACAGGGGGCGGGTGGCAGAAAACTGTTTTTT. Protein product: CAISGEQGAGGRKLFF.

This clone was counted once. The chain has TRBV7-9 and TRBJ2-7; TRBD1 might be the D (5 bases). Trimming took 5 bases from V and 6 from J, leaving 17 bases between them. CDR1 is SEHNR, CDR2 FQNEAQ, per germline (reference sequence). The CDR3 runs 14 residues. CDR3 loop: CASSLQDLRGEQYF. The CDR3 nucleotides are TGTGCCAGCAGCCTACAAGACCTAAGGGGCGAGCAGTACTTC.

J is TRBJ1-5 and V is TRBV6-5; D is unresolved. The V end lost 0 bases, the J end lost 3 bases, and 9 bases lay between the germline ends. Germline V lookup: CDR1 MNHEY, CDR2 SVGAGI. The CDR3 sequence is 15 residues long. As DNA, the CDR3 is TGTGCCAGCAGTTACTCGACGGGAGACAATCAGCCCCAGCATTTT. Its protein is CASSYSTGDNQPQHF.

The CDR3 is CATSSSRGYNQPQHF. As DNA, the CDR3 is TGTGCCACCAGCAGTAGTCGAGGGTACAATCAGCCCCAGCATTTT. The rearrangement uses TRBV15 and TRBJ1-5; D not resolved. The CDR3 consists of 15 residues. Trimming took 3 bases from V and 3 from J, leaving 12 bases between them. CDR1 and CDR2 from the germline V gene are LNHNV and YYDKDF (reference sequence).

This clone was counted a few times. Written as DNA, the CDR3 is TGCAGCGCGACCACCGCTGAGGTTCTTGAAGCTTTCTTT. The encoded protein is CSATTAEVLEAFF. The rearrangement uses TRBV29-1 and TRBJ1-1; D uncertain. V lost 7 bases and J lost 7, with 19 bases in between. The CDR3 consists of 13 residues. Per germline, CDR1 SQVTM and CDR2 ANQGSEA.

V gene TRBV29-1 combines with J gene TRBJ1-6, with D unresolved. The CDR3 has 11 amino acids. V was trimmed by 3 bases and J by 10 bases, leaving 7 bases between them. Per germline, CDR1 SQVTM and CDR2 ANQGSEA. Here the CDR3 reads CSVDWESPLHF. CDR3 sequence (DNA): TGCAGCGTTGACTGGGAGTCACCCCTCCACTTT.

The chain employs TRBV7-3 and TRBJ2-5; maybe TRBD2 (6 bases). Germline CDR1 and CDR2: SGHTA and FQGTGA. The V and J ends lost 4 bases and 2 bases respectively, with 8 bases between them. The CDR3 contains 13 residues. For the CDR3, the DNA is TGTGCCAGCAGCTGGACTAATCAAGAGACCCAGTACTTC. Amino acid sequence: CASSWTNQETQYF.

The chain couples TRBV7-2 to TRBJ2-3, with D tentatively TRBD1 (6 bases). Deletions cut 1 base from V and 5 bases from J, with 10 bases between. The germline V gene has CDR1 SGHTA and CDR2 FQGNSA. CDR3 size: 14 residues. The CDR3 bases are TGTGCCAGCAGCTTAGACAGGGCCCTAGATACGCAGTATTTT. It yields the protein CASSLDRALDTQYF.

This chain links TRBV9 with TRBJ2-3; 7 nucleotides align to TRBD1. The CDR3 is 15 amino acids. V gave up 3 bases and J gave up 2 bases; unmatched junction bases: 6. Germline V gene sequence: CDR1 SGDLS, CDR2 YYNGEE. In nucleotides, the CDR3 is TGTGCCAGCAGCGCCAGCCAGGGGGTCACAGATACGCAGTATTTT. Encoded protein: CASSASQGVTDTQYF.

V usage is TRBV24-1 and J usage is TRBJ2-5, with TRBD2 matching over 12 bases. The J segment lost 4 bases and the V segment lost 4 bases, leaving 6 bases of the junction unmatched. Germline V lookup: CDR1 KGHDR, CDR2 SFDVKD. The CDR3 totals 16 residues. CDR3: CATSDPGLAGLETQYF. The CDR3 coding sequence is TGTGCCACCAGTGACCCAGGACTAGCGGGATTAGAGACCCAGTACTTC.

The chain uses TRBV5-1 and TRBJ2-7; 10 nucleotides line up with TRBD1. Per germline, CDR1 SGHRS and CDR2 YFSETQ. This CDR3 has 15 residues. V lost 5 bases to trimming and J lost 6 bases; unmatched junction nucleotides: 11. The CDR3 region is CASSSLGTGVSEQYF. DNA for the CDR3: TGCGCCAGCAGTTCTCTTGGGACAGGGGTCTCCGAGCAGTACTTC.

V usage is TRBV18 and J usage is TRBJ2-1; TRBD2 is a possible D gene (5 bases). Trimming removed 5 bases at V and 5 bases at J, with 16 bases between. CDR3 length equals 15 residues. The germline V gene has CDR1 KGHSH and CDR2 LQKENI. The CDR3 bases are TGTGCCAGCTCAGATGCGATAGCGAGCGACAATGAGCAGTTCTTC. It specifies CASSDAIASDNEQFF.

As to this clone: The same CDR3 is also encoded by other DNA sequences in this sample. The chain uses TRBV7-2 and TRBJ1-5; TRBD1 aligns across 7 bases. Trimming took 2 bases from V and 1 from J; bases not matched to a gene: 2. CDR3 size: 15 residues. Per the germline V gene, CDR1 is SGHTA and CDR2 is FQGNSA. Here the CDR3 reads CASSLKGASNQPQHF. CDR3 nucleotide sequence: TGTGCCAGCAGCTTAAAGGGGGCGAGCAATCAGCCCCAGCATTTT.